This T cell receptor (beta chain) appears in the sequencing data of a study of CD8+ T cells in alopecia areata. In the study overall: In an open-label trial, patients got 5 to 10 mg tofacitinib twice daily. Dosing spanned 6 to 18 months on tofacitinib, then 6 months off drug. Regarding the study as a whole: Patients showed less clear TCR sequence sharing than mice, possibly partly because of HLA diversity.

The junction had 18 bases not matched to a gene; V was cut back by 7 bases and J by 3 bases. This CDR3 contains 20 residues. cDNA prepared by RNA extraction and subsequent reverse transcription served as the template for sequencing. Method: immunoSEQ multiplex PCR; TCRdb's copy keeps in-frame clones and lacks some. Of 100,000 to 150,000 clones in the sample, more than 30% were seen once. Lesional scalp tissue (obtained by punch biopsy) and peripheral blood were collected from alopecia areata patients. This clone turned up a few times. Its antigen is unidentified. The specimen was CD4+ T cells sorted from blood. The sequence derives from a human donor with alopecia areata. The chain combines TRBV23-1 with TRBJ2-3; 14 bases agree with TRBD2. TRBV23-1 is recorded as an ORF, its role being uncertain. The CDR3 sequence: CASIPDWTSGRNAGTDTQYF. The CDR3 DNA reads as TGCGCCAGCATCCCCGACTGGACTAGCGGGAGGAACGCAGGGACAGATACGCAGTATTTT.